Listed below are T cell receptor beta chains from one sample, sequenced in a study of blood T cell repertoires in COVID-19. The repertoire was sequenced with immunoSEQ multiplex PCR; TCRdb's copy has only in-frame clones and lacks some. The sample contains 190,000 or so clones, about 86% of which appear only once. Specimen: peripheral blood. The receptors were sampled from a woman aged 18-30 years who had recovered from COVID-19. Each CDR3 is given with its conserved first and last residue. The order of the fields is clone size, V gene, J gene, D gene, CDR3 protein, CDR3 DNA. The D gene is left open where the match is weak. Rows may omit the clone size; those that give it use once, few, many or a size class.

abundance: -; v_gene: TRBV18; j_gene: TRBJ2-3; d_gene: TRBD1; CDR3aa: CASSPVDRVGPDTQYF; CDR3nt: TGTGCCAGCTCACCGGTCGACAGGGTAGGACCAGATACGCAGTATTTT
abundance: -; v_gene: TRBV19; j_gene: TRBJ1-5; d_gene: TRBD1; CDR3aa: CASRSDRGQQPQHF; CDR3nt: TGTGCCAGTAGAAGCGACAGGGGACAACAGCCCCAGCATTTT
abundance: -; v_gene: TRBV6-6; j_gene: TRBJ2-2; d_gene: -; CDR3aa: CATEGRGELFF; CDR3nt: TGTGCCACAGAGGGCCGGGGTGAGCTGTTTTTT
abundance: -; v_gene: TRBV7-3; j_gene: TRBJ1-1; d_gene: -; CDR3aa: CASSLVRGLAEAFF; CDR3nt: TGTGCCAGCAGCTTAGTCCGGGGGTTGGCTGAAGCTTTCTTT
abundance: -; v_gene: TRBV7-9; j_gene: TRBJ2-3; d_gene: -; CDR3aa: CASSSQGPRLDKDTQYF; CDR3nt: TGTGCCAGCAGCTCACAGGGACCGAGACTTGACAAAGATACGCAGTATTTT
abundance: -; v_gene: TRBV6-5; j_gene: TRBJ2-5; d_gene: -; CDR3aa: CASTSRETQYF; CDR3nt: TGTGCCAGCACTAGTAGGGAGACCCAGTACTTC
abundance: -; v_gene: TRBV7-9; j_gene: TRBJ2-7; d_gene: -; CDR3aa: CASSAPLGGLSPEQYF; CDR3nt: TGTGCCAGCAGCGCACCTCTAGGCGGACTCAGTCCCGAGCAGTACTTC
abundance: once; v_gene: TRBV2; j_gene: TRBJ2-4; d_gene: -; CDR3aa: CASSEERAWDIQYF; CDR3nt: TGTGCCAGCAGTGAAGAGAGGGCCTGGGACATTCAGTACTTC
abundance: -; v_gene: TRBV11-2; j_gene: TRBJ2-7; d_gene: -; CDR3aa: CASSRGAEVPYEQYF; CDR3nt: TGTGCCAGCAGCCGGGGGGCGGAGGTCCCCTACGAGCAGTACTTC
abundance: -; v_gene: TRBV28; j_gene: TRBJ1-2; d_gene: -; CDR3aa: CASSRSGTGSMGGYTF; CDR3nt: TGTGCCAGCAGCCGATCCGGGACTGGGTCTATGGGTGGCTACACCTTC
abundance: once; v_gene: TRBV24-1; j_gene: TRBJ2-3; d_gene: TRBD2; CDR3aa: CATSDLGTSGLSTDTQYF; CDR3nt: TGTGCCACCAGTGATCTTGGGACTAGCGGCCTAAGCACAGATACGCAGTATTTT
abundance: -; v_gene: TRBV7-9; j_gene: TRBJ1-5; d_gene: -; CDR3aa: CASSYEDSNQPQHF; CDR3nt: TGTGCCAGCAGCTACGAGGATAGCAATCAGCCCCAGCATTTT
abundance: -; v_gene: TRBV6-4; j_gene: TRBJ2-3; d_gene: TRBD2; CDR3aa: CASSPRGGETDTQYF; CDR3nt: TGTGCCAGCAGCCCCCGCGGGGGGGAAACAGATACGCAGTATTTT
abundance: -; v_gene: TRBV6-5; j_gene: TRBJ2-7; d_gene: -; CDR3aa: CASGPTGSSYEQYF; CDR3nt: TGTGCCAGCGGGCCGACAGGCAGCTCCTACGAGCAGTACTTC
abundance: -; v_gene: TRBV4-3; j_gene: TRBJ2-1; d_gene: TRBD2; CDR3aa: CASSQGLASIYEQFF; CDR3nt: TGCGCCAGCAGCCAAGGACTAGCATCCATCTATGAGCAGTTCTTC